The entry below describes one TCR beta chain. The data originate from a study of blood T cell repertoires in COVID-19. Turning to the study itself: The United States, Italy and Spain provided the acute and convalescent COVID-19 samples. T cells, B-cell-depleted T cells, or PBMCs supplied cDNA or gDNA.

The CDR3 has 16 residues. Trimming took off 0 bases at V and 2 bases at J, with 11 bases between the two ends. The V gene's germline CDR1 is SGHAT and CDR2 FQNNGV. Sequencing used immunoSEQ multiplex PCR; TCRdb keeps in-frame clones, though not all of them. Of approximately 360,000 clones listed, 90% are singletons. Sequencing was carried out using peripheral blood. This sequence joins TRBV11-2 and TRBJ1-3, with D unclear. The sequence derives from a man aged 18 to 30 with active or convalescent COVID-19. The chain's CDR3 is CASSLEPAVTGNTIYF. The CDR3 DNA sequence: TGTGCCAGCAGCTTAGAGCCCGCGGTGACTGGAAACACCATATATTTT.